These 17 T cell receptor beta chains originate from one sample sequenced in a study of cytomegalovirus exposure and HLA in healthy donors. The PCR used 60 Vbeta and 13 Jbeta primers. The protocol was immunoSEQ multiplex PCR, while the TCRdb copy is restricted to in-frame clones and leaves out a portion. In total, the table holds about 82,000 clones. The sequenced sample consisted of PBMCs. These receptor sequences come from a woman aged 30 to 39 in good health and CMV-seronegative.

V and J are TRBV5-1 and TRBJ2-1; D not resolved. There are 13 residues in the CDR3. Per the germline V gene, CDR1 is SGHRS and CDR2 is YFSETQ. Trimming shortened V by 4 bases and J by 5 bases, and 10 bases separated the two germline ends. The CDR3 reads CASSPGRHNEQFF. The CDR3 coding sequence is TGCGCCAGCAGCCCCGGTCGCCACAATGAGCAGTTCTTC.

The chain uses TRBV6-5 and TRBJ2-7; TRBD2 matches at 12 bases. CDR3 length: 15 residues. The germline V gene has CDR1 MNHEY and CDR2 SVGAGI. V shed 6 bases, J shed 3 bases, and the junction held 6 bases outside the gene matches. The CDR3 loop is CASSPRLAGDYEQYF. The CDR3, as DNA: TGTGCCAGCAGCCCAAGACTAGCGGGGGACTACGAGCAGTACTTC.

The chain joins TRBV2 to TRBJ1-5, with TRBD1 matching over 8 bases. Germline lookup yields CDR1 SNHLY and CDR2 FYNNEI. The CDR3 has 15 amino acids. Trimming at V came to 4 bases and at J to 7 bases, leaving 9 bases not matched to a gene. DNA of the CDR3: TGTGCCAGCAGTGCCCAGACAGGGGTCAGACAGCCCCAGCATTTT. Protein product: CASSAQTGVRQPQHF.

The chain is built from TRBV6-1 and TRBJ1-3; tentative D call: TRBD1 (5 bases). Germline V gives CDR1 MNHNS, CDR2 SASEGT. This CDR3 is 16 amino acids long. With 1 base removed from V and 8 bases from J, the gap between germline ends came to 18 bases. The CDR3 spells CASSEGGVGAWDTIYF. For the CDR3, the DNA is TGTGCCAGCAGTGAAGGGGGGGTCGGCGCCTGGGACACCATATATTTT.

The chain uses TRBV5-4 and TRBJ1-1, with 8 nucleotides matching TRBD1. Trimming took 2 bases from V and 6 from J; bases not matched to a gene: 15. CDR1 SGHNT and CDR2 YYREEE come from the germline V gene (reference sequence). The CDR3 has 17 amino acids. The DNA of the CDR3 is TGTGCCAGCAGCTTACTTCCGGGACAGGACCTTGAGCCTGAAGCTTTCTTT. It yields the protein CASSLLPGQDLEPEAFF.

The chain joins TRBV9 to TRBJ2-3; perhaps TRBD1 as D (5 bases). Between the trimmed V and J ends, which lost 5 bases and 1 base, there was a span of 14 bases. The CDR3 spans 15 residues. CDR1 and CDR2 from the germline V gene are SGDLS and YYNGEE. The DNA of the CDR3 is TGTGCCAGCAGTCAACAGGTTTTTGGCACAGATACGCAGTATTTT. It translates to CASSQQVFGTDTQYF.

The chain has TRBV9 and TRBJ2-3; possibly TRBD2 for D (7 bases). In germline, CDR1 is SGDLS, CDR2 YYNGEE. Trimming left V 0 bases short and J 6 bases short, with 11 bases between. This CDR3 has 14 amino acids. CDR3 sequence reads: CASSVVAGADTQYF. The CDR3 bases are TGTGCCAGCAGCGTAGTTGCGGGGGCGGATACGCAGTATTTT.

The chain couples TRBV19 to TRBJ1-1; possible D gene TRBD1, 6 bases. Germline V gene lookup returns CDR1 LNHDA and CDR2 SQIVND (reference sequence). V dropped 3 bases and J dropped 4 bases, with 9 bases sitting between them. This CDR3 has 13 residues. This CDR3 is CASSMRGGTEAFF. In nucleotides, the CDR3 is TGTGCCAGTAGTATGCGAGGGGGCACTGAAGCTTTCTTT.

The chain couples TRBV19 to TRBJ2-7, with a possible D match to TRBD1 (6 bases). Trimming removed 4 bases at V and 0 bases at J, with 13 bases between. The CDR3 consists of 15 residues. Looked up from germline, CDR1 is LNHDA and CDR2 is SQIVND (reference sequence). CDR3 DNA sequence: TGTGCCAGTAGTACGGACAGTCAGCCCTCCTACGAGCAGTACTTC. This gives the protein CASSTDSQPSYEQYF.

The chain links TRBV11-3 to TRBJ2-1; D not certain. Between the trimmed V and J ends, which lost 5 bases and 6 bases, there was a span of 5 bases. The CDR3 contains 11 residues. CDR1 is SGHNT, CDR2 YENEEA, per germline. CDR3 amino acids: CASSESNEQFF. CDR3 DNA: TGTGCCAGCAGCGAGAGCAATGAGCAGTTCTTC.

The CDR3 bases are TGTGCCAGTAGTAAACAGGGGAAGGGTCTCACTGAAGCTTTCTTT. This codes for CASSKQGKGLTEAFF. The chain recombines TRBV19 with TRBJ1-1, with TRBD1 matching 7 bases. Germline CDR1 LNHDA, CDR2 SQIVND (reference sequence). V lost 4 bases, J lost 4 bases, and 9 bases stayed unmatched. This CDR3 has 15 amino acids.

The chain has TRBV30 and TRBJ2-3; 8 bases align to TRBD2. The CDR3 is 17 residues long. J lost 1 base, V lost 0 bases, and 9 bases had no gene match. CDR1 GTSNPN and CDR2 SVGIG come from the germline V gene (reference sequence). CDR3: CAWSVPPGGIGTDTQYF. DNA for the CDR3: TGTGCCTGGAGTGTTCCCCCGGGAGGGATTGGCACAGATACGCAGTATTTT.

The chain uses TRBV7-2 and TRBJ2-1; 9 bases are a match to TRBD2. Trimming cost V 5 bases and J 9 bases; bases outside gene matches: 2. Germline V gene sequence: CDR1 SGHTA, CDR2 FQGNSA. The CDR3 totals 12 residues. The CDR3 sequence: CASSGAGGEQFF. CDR3 nucleotide sequence: TGTGCCAGCAGCGGAGCGGGAGGTGAGCAGTTCTTC.

CDR3 nucleotide sequence: TGTGCCAGCCATCGGGAGGGACGGAATGCTAACTATGGCTACACCTTC. It codes for CASHREGRNANYGYTF. This rearrangement joins TRBV7-2 to TRBJ1-2, with a weak D call TRBD1 (5 bases). The CDR3 extends over 16 amino acids. The V end lost 8 bases, the J end lost 0 bases, and 19 bases lay between the germline ends. Germline CDR1 reads SGHTA; CDR2 reads FQGNSA.

This chain uses TRBV11-3 with TRBJ2-1; 8 positions agree with TRBD1. Looked up from germline, CDR1 is SGHNT and CDR2 is YENEEA. Trimming cost V 1 base and J 4 bases; bases outside gene matches: 3. The CDR3 runs 15 residues. CDR3 sequence (DNA): TGTGCCAGCAGCTTAGGACAGGGGCCTTACAATGAGCAGTTCTTC. Residues: CASSLGQGPYNEQFF.

The chain is built from TRBV2 and TRBJ2-2, with TRBD2 as a possible D gene (5 bases). The CDR3 length is 15 residues. The germline gives CDR1 SNHLY, CDR2 FYNNEI. The V gene lost 6 bases and the J gene lost 1 base, with 12 bases spanning the gap. CDR3 in amino acids: CASRARGLNTGELFF. The CDR3, as DNA: TGTGCCAGCAGGGCCAGAGGGCTGAACACCGGGGAGCTGTTTTTT.

The chain joins TRBV5-6 to TRBJ1-1; D is uncertain. V gave up 4 bases and J gave up 8 bases, with 12 bases separating them. Looked up from germline, CDR1 is SGHDT and CDR2 is YYEEEE. The CDR3 is 12 amino acids. CDR3: CASSPGLGEAFF. CDR3 bases: TGTGCCAGCAGCCCCGGACTCGGGGAAGCTTTCTTT.